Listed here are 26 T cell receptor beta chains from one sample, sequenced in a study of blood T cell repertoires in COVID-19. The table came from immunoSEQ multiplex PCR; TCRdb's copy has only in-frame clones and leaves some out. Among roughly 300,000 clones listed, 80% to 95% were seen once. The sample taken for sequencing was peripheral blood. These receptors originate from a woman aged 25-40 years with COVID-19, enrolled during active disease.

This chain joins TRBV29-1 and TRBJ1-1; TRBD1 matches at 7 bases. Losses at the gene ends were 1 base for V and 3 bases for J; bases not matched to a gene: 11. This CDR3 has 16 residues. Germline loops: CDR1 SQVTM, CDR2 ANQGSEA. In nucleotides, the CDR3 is TGCAGCGTTGAAGGGGGGGAACAGGGGAAGGACACTGAAGCTTTCTTT. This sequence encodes CSVEGGEQGKDTEAFF.

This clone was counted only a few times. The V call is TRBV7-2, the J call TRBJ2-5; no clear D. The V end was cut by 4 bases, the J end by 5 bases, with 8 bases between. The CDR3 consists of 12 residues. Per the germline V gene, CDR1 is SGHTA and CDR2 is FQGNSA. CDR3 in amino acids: CASSSRSETQYF. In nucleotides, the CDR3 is TGTGCCAGCAGCTCGAGGTCGGAGACCCAGTACTTC. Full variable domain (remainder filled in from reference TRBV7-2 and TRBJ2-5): GAGVSQSPSNKVTEKGKDVELRCDPISGHTALYWYRQSLGQGLEFLIYFQGNSAPDKSGLPSDRFSAERTGGSVSTLTIQRTQQEDSAVYLCASSSRSETQYFGPGTRLLVL.

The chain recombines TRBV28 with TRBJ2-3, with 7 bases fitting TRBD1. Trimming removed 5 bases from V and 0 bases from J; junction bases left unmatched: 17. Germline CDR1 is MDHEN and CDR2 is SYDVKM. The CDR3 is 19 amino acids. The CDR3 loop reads CASSTDRAWGRTSTDTQYF. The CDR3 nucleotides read TGTGCCAGCAGTACCGACAGGGCCTGGGGGCGGACAAGCACAGATACGCAGTATTTT. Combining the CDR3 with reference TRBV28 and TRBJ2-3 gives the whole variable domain DVKVTQSSRYLVKRTGEKVFLECVQDMDHENMFWYRQDPGLGLRLIYFSYDVKMKEKGDIPEGYSVSREKKERFSLILESASTNQTSMYLCASSTDRAWGRTSTDTQYFGPGTRLTVL.

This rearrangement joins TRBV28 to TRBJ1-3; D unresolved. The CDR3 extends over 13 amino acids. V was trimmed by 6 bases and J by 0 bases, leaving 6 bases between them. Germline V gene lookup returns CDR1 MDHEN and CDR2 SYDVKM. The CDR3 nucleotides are TGTGCCAGCAGACAGAGCTCTGGAAACACCATATATTTT. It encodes CASRQSSGNTIYF.

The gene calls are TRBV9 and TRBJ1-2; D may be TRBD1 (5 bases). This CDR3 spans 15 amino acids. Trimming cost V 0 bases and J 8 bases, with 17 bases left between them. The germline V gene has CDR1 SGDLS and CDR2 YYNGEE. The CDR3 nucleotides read TGTGCCAGCAGCGTAGCTCCCCAAGGGGCCGGCGGCTACACCTTC. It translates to CASSVAPQGAGGYTF.

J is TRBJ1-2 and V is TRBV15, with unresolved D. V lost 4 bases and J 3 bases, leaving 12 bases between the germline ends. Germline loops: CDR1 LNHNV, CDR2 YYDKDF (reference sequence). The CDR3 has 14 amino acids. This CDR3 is CATSINSEYYGYTF. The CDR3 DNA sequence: TGTGCCACCAGCATTAACAGTGAATACTATGGCTACACCTTC.

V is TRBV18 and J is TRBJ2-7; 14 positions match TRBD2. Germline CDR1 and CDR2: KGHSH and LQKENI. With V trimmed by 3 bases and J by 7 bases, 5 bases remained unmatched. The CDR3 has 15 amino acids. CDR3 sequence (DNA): TGTGCCAGCTCACCGGGACTAGCGGGAGTACAAGAGCAGTACTTC. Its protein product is CASSPGLAGVQEQYF.

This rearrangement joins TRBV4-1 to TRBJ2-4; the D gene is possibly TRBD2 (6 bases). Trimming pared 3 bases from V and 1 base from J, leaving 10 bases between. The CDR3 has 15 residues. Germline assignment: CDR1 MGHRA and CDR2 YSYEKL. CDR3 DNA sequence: TGCGCCAGCAGCCATGGGGGGAGTGCCAAAAACATTCAGTACTTC. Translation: CASSHGGSAKNIQYF.

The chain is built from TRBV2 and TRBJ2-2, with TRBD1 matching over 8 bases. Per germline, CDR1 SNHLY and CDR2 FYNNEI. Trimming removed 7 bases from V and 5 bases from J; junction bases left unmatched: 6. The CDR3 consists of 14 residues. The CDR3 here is CASTRTGSTGELFF. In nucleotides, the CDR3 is TGTGCCAGCACAAGGACAGGGTCGACCGGGGAGCTGTTTTTT.

CDR3 in DNA: TGCGCCAGCAGTCCGCAAACAGGGGGCCTCCCTAACTATGGCTACACCTTC. Its translation: CASSPQTGGLPNYGYTF. The gene calls are TRBV23-1 and TRBJ1-2; 9 bases align to TRBD1. TRBV23-1 is noted as an ORF with a role that remains uncertain. V trimming: 4 bases; J trimming: 0 bases; junction bases outside the gene matches: 9. The CDR3 contains 17 residues.

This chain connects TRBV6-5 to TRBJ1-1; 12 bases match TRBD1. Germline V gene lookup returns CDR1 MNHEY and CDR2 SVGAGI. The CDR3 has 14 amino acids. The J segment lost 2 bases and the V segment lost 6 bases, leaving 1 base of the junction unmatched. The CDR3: CASSGTGGNTEAFF. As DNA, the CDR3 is TGTGCCAGCAGCGGGACAGGGGGCAACACTGAAGCTTTCTTT.

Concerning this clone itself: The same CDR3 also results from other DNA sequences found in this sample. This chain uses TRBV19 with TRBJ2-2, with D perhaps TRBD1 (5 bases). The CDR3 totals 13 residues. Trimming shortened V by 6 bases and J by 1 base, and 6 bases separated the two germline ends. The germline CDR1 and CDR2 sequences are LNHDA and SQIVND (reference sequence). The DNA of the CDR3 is TGTGCCAGTAGCCAGGGGAACACCGGGGAGCTGTTTTTT. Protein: CASSQGNTGELFF. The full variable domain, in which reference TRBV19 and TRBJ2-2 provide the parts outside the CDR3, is DGGITQSPKYLFRKEGQNVTLSCEQNLNHDAMYWYRQDPGQGLRLIYYSQIVNDFQKGDIAEGYSVSREKKESFPLTVTSAQKNPTAFYLCASSQGNTGELFFGEGSRLTVL.

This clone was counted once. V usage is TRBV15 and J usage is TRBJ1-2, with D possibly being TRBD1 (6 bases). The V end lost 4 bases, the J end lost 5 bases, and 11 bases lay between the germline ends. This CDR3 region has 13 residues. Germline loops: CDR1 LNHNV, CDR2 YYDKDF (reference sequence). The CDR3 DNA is TGTGCCACCAGCATGGGCAGGGGATATGGCTACACCTTC. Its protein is CATSMGRGYGYTF.

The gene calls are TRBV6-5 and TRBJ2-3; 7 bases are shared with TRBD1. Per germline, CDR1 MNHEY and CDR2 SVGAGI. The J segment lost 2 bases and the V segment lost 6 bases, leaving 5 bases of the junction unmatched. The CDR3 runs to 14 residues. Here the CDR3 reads CASRSGTVTDTQYF. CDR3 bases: TGTGCCAGCAGGTCCGGGACAGTCACAGATACGCAGTATTTT.

The CDR3 spells CASSQTGRQRGYTF. The CDR3 DNA reads as TGTGCCAGCAGCCAAACGGGAAGGCAGAGGGGCTACACCTTC. This sequence joins TRBV5-6 and TRBJ1-2; D unresolved. The V end lost 4 bases, the J end lost 8 bases, and 18 bases lay between the germline ends. The germline V gene encodes CDR1 SGHDT and CDR2 YYEEEE. The CDR3 runs to 14 residues.

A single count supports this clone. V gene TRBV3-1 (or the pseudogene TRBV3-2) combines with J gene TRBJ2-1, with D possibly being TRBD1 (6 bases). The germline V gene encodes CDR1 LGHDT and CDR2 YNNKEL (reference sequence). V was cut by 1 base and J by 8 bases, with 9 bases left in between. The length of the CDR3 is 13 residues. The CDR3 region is CASSQARGDEQFF. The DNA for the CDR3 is TGTGCCAGCAGCCAAGCCAGGGGCGATGAGCAGTTCTTC.

The chain's CDR3 is CASSLWGTRGHEQYF. DNA of the CDR3: TGTGCCAGCAGTTTATGGGGGACTAGGGGCCACGAGCAGTACTTC. V and J are TRBV27 and TRBJ2-7, with 8 nucleotides matching TRBD2. CDR1 and CDR2 (germline): MNHEY, SMNVEV (reference sequence). This CDR3 has 15 residues. V shed 1 base and J 5 bases; nucleotides not matched to a gene: 7.

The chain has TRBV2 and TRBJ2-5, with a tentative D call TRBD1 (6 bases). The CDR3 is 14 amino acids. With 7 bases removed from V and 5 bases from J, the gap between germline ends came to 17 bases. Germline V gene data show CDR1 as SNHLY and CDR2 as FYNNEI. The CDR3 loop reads CASNTGGRLETQYF. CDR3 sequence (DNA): TGTGCCAGCAATACTGGGGGCAGATTGGAGACCCAGTACTTC.

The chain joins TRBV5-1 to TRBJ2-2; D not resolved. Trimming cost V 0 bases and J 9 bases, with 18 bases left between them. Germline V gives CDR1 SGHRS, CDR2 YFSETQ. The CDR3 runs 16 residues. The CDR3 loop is CASSLGAGTHFRELFF. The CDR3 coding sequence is TGCGCCAGCAGCTTGGGGGCCGGAACTCATTTCCGGGAGCTGTTTTTT.

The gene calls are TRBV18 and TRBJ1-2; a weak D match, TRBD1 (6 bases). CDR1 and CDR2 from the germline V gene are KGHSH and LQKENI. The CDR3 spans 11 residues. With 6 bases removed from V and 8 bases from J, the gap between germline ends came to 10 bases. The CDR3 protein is CASSRGGGYTF. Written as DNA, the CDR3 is TGTGCCAGCTCCAGGGGTGGCGGCTACACCTTC.

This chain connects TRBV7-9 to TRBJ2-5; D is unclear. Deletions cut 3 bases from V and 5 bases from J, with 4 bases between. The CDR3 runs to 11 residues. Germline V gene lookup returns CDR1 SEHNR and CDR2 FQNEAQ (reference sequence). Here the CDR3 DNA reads TGTGCCAGCAGCTTCCGGGAGACCCAGTACTTC. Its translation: CASSFRETQYF.

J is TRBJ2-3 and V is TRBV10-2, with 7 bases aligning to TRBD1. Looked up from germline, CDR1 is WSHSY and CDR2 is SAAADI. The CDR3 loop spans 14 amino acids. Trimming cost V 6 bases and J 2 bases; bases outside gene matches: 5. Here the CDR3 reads CASRPTGPTDTQYF. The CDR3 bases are TGCGCCAGCAGACCGACAGGGCCCACAGATACGCAGTATTTT.

CDR3 sequence: CASSLDREGFDEQFF. CDR3 sequence (DNA): TGTGCCAGTAGTCTGGACAGGGAAGGGTTCGATGAGCAGTTCTTC. The chain has TRBV19 and TRBJ2-1; 8 nucleotides align to TRBD1. The CDR3 spans 15 residues. CDR1 is LNHDA and CDR2 is SQIVND in the germline V gene (reference sequence). J lost 8 bases, V lost 5 bases, and 11 bases had no gene match.

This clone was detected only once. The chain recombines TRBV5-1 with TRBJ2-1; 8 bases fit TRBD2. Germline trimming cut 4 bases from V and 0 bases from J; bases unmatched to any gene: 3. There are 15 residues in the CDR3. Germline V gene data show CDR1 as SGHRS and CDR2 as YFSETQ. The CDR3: CASSPSGSSYNEQFF. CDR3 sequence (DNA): TGCGCCAGCAGCCCGAGCGGGAGCTCCTACAATGAGCAGTTCTTC.

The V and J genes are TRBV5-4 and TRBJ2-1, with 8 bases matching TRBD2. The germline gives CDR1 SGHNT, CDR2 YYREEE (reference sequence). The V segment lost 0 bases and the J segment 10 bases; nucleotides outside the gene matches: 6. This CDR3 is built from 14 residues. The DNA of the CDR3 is TGTGCCAGCAGCTTGGAACTAGCGGTCAACGAGCAGTTCTTC. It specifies CASSLELAVNEQFF. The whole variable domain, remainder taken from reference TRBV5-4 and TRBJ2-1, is ETGVTQSPTHLIKTRGQQVTLRCSSQSGHNTVSWYQQALGQGPQFIFQYYREEENGRGNFPPRFSGLQFPNYSSELNVNALELDDSALYLCASSLELAVNEQFFGPGTRLTVL.

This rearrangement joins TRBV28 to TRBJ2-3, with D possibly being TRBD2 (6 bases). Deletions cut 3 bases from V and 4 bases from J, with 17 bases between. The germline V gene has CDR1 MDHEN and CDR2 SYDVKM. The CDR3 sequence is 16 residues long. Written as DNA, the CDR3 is TGTGCCAGCAGTTTTGCCGTCCTAGCGCGGGCAGATACGCAGTATTTT. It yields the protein CASSFAVLARADTQYF.